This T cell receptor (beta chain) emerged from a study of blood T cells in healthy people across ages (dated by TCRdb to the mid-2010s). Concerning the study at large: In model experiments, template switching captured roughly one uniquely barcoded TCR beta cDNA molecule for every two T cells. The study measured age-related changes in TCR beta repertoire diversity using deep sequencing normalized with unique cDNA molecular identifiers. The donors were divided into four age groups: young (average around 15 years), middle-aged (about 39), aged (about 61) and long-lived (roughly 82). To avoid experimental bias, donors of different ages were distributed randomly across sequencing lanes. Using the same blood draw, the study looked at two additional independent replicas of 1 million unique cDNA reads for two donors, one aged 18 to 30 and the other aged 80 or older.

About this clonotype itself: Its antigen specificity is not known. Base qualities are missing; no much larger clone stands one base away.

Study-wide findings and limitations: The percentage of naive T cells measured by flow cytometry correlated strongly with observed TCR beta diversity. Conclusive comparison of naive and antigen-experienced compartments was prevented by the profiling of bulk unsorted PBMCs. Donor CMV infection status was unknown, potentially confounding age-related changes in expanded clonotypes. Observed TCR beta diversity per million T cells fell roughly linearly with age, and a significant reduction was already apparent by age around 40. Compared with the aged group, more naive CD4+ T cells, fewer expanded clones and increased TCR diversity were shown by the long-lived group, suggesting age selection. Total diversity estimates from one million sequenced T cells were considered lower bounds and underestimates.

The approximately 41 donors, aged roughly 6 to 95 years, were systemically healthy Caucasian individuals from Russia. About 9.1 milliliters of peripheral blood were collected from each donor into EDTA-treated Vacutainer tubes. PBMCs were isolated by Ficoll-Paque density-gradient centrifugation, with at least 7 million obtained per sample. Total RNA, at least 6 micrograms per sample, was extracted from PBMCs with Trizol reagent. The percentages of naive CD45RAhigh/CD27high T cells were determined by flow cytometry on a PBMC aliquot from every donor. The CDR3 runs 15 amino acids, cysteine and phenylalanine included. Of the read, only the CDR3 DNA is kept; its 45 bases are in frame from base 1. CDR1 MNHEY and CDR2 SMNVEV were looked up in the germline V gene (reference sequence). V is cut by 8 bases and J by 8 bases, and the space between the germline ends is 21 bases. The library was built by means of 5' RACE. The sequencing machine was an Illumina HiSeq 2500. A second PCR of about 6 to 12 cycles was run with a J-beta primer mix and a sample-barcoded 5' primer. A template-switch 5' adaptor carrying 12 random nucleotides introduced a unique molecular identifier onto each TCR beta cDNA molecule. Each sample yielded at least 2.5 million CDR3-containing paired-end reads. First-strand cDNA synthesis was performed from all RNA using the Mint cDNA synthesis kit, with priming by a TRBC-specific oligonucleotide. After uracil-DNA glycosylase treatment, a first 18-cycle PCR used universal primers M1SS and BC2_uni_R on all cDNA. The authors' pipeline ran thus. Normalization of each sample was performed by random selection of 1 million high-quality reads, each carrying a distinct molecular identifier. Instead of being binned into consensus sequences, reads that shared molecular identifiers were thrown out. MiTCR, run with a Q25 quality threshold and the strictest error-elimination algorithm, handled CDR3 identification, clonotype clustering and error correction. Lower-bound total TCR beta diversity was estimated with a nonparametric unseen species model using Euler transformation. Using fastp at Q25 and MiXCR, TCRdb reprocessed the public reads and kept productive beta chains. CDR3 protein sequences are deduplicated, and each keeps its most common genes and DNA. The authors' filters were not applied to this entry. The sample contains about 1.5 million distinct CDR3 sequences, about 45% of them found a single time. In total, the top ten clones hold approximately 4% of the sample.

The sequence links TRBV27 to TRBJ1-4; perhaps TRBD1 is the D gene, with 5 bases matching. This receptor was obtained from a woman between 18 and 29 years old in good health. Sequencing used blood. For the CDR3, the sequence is CASARIDSLREKLFF. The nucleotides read TGTGCCAGCGCGCGAATAGACAGTCTGCGGGAAAAACTGTTTTTT.